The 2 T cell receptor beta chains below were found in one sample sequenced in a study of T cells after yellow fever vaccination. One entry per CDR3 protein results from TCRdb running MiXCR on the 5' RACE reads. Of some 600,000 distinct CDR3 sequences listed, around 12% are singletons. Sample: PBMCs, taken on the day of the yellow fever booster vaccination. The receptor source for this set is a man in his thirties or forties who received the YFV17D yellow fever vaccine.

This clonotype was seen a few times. The DNA of the CDR3 is TGTGCCAGTATTCGCAGGGGAGCCGGGGAGCTGTTTTTT. Protein: CASIRRGAGELFF. The chain couples TRBV19 to TRBJ2-2; TRBD1 might be the D (6 bases). The V and J ends lost 7 bases and 6 bases respectively, with 12 bases between them. The CDR3 extends over 13 amino acids. Germline CDR1 reads LNHDA; CDR2 reads SQIVND (reference sequence).

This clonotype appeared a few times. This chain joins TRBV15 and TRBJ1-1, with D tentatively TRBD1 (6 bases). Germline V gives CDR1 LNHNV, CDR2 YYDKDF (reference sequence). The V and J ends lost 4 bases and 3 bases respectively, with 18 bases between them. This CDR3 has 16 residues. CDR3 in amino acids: CATSTRVWGADTEAFF. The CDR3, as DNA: TGTGCCACCAGCACCCGTGTCTGGGGGGCGGACACTGAAGCTTTCTTT.